The rows below give T cell receptor beta chains drawn from one sample of a study of human T cells and chemical hapten exposure. TCRdb itself ran the RACE reads through MiXCR, one entry per CDR3 protein. The sample gives hundreds of thousands of distinct CDR3 sequences, just under 6.5% of which show up once; approximately 5.4% is in the top ten. This specimen consisted of whole blood, obtained in connection with sensitization to the hapten diphenylcyclopropenone (DPC). All receptors come from a woman aged 18-30 years with alopecia areata. Some clones in this sample may be carry-over from other donors' samples. The CDR3 runs from the conserved cysteine through the conserved F or W. The D gene is left open where the match is weak. Only part of the rows carry a size: once, few, many, or a class if the clone is expanded.

J gene	D gene	V gene	clone size	CDR3 DNA	CDR3 protein
TRBJ1-5	-	TRBV7-2	many	TGTGCCAGCAGCCCGGGCGGTTATCAGCCCCAGCATTTT	CASSPGGYQPQHF
TRBJ1-5	-	TRBV12-3/TRBV12-4	few	TGTGCCAGCAGTCGGGTAGGTCAAGGTCAGCCCCAGCATTTT	CASSRVGQGQPQHF
TRBJ1-3	-	TRBV5-6	-	TGTGCCAGCAGCTTCGGACCTTCCCTAGGAAACACCATATATTTT	CASSFGPSLGNTIYF
TRBJ1-4	TRBD1	TRBV20-1	-	TGCAGTGCTGATCCGGGACAGATAAATGAAAAACTGTTTTTT	CSADPGQINEKLFF
TRBJ1-4	-	TRBV5-1	few	TGCGCCAGCAGCTTGGCCCCCTCGGGGGGGGCCGGAGGGGGAAATGAAAAACTGTTTTTT	CASSLAPSGGAGGGNEKLFF
TRBJ2-3	TRBD1	TRBV6-2/TRBV6-3	few	TGTGCCAGCAGCCGGAGACAGGGGTCGGTCACAGATACGCAGTATTTT	CASSRRQGSVTDTQYF
TRBJ1-5	-	TRBV6-2/TRBV6-3	many	TGTGCCAGCAGCGCCGCTTATAGCAATCAGCCCCAGCATTTT	CASSAAYSNQPQHF
TRBJ2-3	TRBD2	TRBV10-3	-	TGTGCCATCAGTGATACAGCGGGGGCCCTCACAGATACGCAGTATTTT	CAISDTAGALTDTQYF
TRBJ1-1	-	TRBV27	few	TGTGCCAGCAGATTTCAGGGTTCGGCTTTCTTT	CASRFQGSAFF
TRBJ1-5	-	TRBV7-8	many	TGTGCCAGCAGCTTAATGGTCGGGGGCGTGGGCAATCAGCCCCAGCATTTT	CASSLMVGGVGNQPQHF